The 9 T cell receptor beta chains presented below share a single source sample, sequenced in a study of shared clonotypes between healthy human individuals. Clones were sequenced by immunoSEQ multiplex PCR, and TCRdb holds only the in-frame ones, with some missing. The sample lists a few hundred thousand clones, approximately 79% occurring once. Sample: memory CD4+ T cells sorted from blood. The subset was: CD45RA-negative fraction. Receptors originate from a man aged 30-40 years in good health.

The chain carries TRBV11-2 and TRBJ1-6; D is uncertain. Germline CDR1 is SGHAT and CDR2 is FQNNGV. Trimming shortened V by 1 base and J by 9 bases, and 13 bases separated the two germline ends. The CDR3 is 15 residues long. The CDR3 DNA follows: TGTGCCAGCAGCTTAGCCGGATCACTGGGTTCACCCCTCCACTTT. Amino acids: CASSLAGSLGSPLHF. Based on the CDR3 plus reference TRBV11-2 and TRBJ1-6, the full variable domain is EAGVAQSPRYKIIEKRQSVAFWCNPISGHATLYWYQQILGQGPKLLIQFQNNGVVDDSQLPKDRFSAERLKGVDSTLKIQPAKLEDSAVYLCASSLAGSLGSPLHFGNGTRLTVT.

The chain recombines TRBV7-2 with TRBJ2-7; TRBD1 is a possible D gene (5 bases). Germline V gives CDR1 SGHTA, CDR2 FQGNSA. V lost 0 bases and J 4 bases, leaving 7 bases between the germline ends. The CDR3 has 13 amino acids. The CDR3 region has the DNA TGTGCCAGCAGCTTAGCAAAGGGGTACGAGCAGTACTTC. Its protein is CASSLAKGYEQYF. Drawing the rest from reference TRBV7-2 and TRBJ2-7, the complete variable domain is GAGVSQSPSNKVTEKGKDVELRCDPISGHTALYWYRQSLGQGLEFLIYFQGNSAPDKSGLPSDRFSAERTGGSVSTLTIQRTQQEDSAVYLCASSLAKGYEQYFGPGTRLTVT.

To note about this clone: Other nucleotide sequences in the sample specify the same CDR3. The chain uses TRBV9 and TRBJ1-5; D remains ambiguous. Trimming left V 0 bases short and J 3 bases short, with 7 bases between. The CDR3 has 14 amino acids. Germline CDR1 and CDR2: SGDLS and YYNGEE. CDR3 region: CASSVGGDNQPQHF. As DNA, the CDR3 is TGTGCCAGCAGCGTAGGCGGGGACAATCAGCCCCAGCATTTT.

The chain carries TRBV6-6 and TRBJ2-4; D perhaps matches TRBD2 (5 bases). V shed 2 bases and J shed 4 bases, with 12 bases lying between them. The CDR3 is 15 residues long. Germline CDR1 and CDR2: MNHNY and SVGAGI (reference sequence). The DNA for the CDR3 is TGTGCCAGCAGTTACGATGGGAGCCGTAAAAACATTCAGTACTTC. This codes for CASSYDGSRKNIQYF.

The rearrangement uses TRBV7-6 and TRBJ2-5, with TRBD2 matching 10 bases. This CDR3 contains 16 residues. In germline, CDR1 is SGHVS, CDR2 FNYEAQ. With 6 bases clipped from V and 4 bases from J, the junction kept 11 bases outside the gene matches. CDR3 bases: TGTGCCAGCAGTATCTCCAGCGGGAGGGCCGGAGAGACCCAGTACTTC. Translating it yields CASSISSGRAGETQYF.

In its sample, this clone was seen once. V usage is TRBV6-5 and J usage is TRBJ2-5, with a weak D call TRBD2 (5 bases). V lost 4 bases and J lost 5, with 11 bases in between. CDR1 is MNHEY and CDR2 is SVGAGI in the germline V gene. This CDR3 is 13 amino acids long. As DNA, the CDR3 is TGTGCCAGCAGTTTACGGACGGGGGAGACCCAGTACTTC. Protein sequence: CASSLRTGETQYF.

This sequence joins TRBV15 and TRBJ2-6, with 7 bases fitting TRBD2. This CDR3 is 16 amino acids long. Per the germline V gene, CDR1 is LNHNV and CDR2 is YYDKDF (reference sequence). V trimming: 8 bases; J trimming: 0 bases; junction bases outside the gene matches: 7. CDR3 sequence (DNA): TGTGCCACCGGGGAGGGCGCGGACTCTGGGGCCAACGTCCTGACTTTC. This sequence encodes CATGEGADSGANVLTF.

The chain combines TRBV5-1 with TRBJ1-1; D perhaps matches TRBD1 (5 bases). The ends were cut back, 3 bases at V and 1 base at J, with 13 bases in the middle. Germline values: CDR1 SGHRS, CDR2 YFSETQ. The CDR3 spans 15 residues. The CDR3 DNA follows: TGCGCCAGCAGCTCAGGGCCCCCCCGGAACACTGAAGCTTTCTTT. Amino acid sequence: CASSSGPPRNTEAFF.

The chain joins TRBV28 to TRBJ2-7, with 8 bases identical to TRBD1. This CDR3 is built from 14 residues. V was clipped by 3 bases and J by 2 bases; unmatched bases: 3. Germline values: CDR1 MDHEN, CDR2 SYDVKM. This chain's CDR3 is CASSLGTGTYEQYF. For the CDR3, the DNA is TGTGCCAGCAGTTTGGGGACAGGAACCTACGAGCAGTACTTC.